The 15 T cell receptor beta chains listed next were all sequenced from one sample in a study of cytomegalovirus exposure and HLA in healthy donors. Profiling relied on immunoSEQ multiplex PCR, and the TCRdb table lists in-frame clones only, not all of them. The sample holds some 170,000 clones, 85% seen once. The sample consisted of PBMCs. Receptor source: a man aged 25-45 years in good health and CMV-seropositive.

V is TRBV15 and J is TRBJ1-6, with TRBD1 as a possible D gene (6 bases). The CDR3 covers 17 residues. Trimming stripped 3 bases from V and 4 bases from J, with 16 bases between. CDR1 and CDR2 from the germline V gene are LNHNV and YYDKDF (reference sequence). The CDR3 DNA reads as TGTGCCACCAGCAGTACAGGGTTTTCATGGTATAATTCACCCCTCCACTTT. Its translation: CATSSTGFSWYNSPLHF.

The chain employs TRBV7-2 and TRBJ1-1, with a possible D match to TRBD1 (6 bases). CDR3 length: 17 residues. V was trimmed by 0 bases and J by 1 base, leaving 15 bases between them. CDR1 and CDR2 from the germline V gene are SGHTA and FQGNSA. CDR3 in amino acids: CASSLAGAGLENTEAFF. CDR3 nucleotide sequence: TGTGCCAGCAGCTTAGCGGGGGCAGGCCTGGAGAACACTGAAGCTTTCTTT.

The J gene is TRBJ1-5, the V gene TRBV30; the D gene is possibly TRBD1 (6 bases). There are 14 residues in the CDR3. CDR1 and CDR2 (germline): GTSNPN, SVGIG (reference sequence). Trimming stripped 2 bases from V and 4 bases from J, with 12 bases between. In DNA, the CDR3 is TGTGCCTGGAGTACAGGGTGGGGGAATCAGCCCCAGCATTTT. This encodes CAWSTGWGNQPQHF.

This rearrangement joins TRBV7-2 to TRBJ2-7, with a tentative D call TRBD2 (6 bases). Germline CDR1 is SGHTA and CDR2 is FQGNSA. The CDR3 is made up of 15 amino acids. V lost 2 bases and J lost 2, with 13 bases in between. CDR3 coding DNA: TGTGCCAGCAGCTTAATGGAGGGACGGGCCTACGAGCAGTACTTC. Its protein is CASSLMEGRAYEQYF.

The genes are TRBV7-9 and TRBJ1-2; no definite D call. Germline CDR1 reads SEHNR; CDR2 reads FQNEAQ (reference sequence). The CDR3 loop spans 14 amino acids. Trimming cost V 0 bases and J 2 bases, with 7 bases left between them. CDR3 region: CASSLAQSNYGYTF. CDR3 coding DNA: TGTGCCAGCAGCTTAGCACAGTCAAACTATGGCTACACCTTC.

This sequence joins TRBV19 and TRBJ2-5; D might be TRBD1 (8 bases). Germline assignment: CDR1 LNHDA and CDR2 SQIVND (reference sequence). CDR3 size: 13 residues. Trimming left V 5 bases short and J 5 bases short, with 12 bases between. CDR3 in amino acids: CASSAQGGETQYF. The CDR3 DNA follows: TGTGCCAGTAGTGCACAGGGGGGGGAGACCCAGTACTTC.

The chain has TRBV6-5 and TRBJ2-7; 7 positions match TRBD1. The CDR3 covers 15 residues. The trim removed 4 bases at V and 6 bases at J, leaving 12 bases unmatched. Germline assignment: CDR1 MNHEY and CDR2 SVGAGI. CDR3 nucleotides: TGTGCCAGCAGTTCCGTGGGGGACAGACCTTTCGAGCAGTACTTC. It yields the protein CASSSVGDRPFEQYF.

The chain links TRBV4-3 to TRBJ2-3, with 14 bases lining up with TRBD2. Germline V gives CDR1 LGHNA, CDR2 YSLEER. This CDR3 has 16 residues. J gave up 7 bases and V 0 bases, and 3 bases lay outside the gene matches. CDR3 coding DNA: TGCGCCAGCAGCCAAGAGACTAGCGGGGGGGACTATACGCAGTATTTT. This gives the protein CASSQETSGGDYTQYF.

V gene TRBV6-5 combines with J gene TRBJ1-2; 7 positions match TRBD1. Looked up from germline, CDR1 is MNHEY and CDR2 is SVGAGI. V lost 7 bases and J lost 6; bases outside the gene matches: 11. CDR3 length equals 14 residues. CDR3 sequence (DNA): TGTGCCAGCAACCCCCGGGGCAGGGGGGATGGCTACACCTTC. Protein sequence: CASNPRGRGDGYTF.

The CDR3 spells CASSRGTVNTGELFF. The CDR3 bases are TGTGCCAGCTCACGCGGGACAGTTAACACCGGGGAGCTGTTTTTT. The rearrangement joins TRBV18 to TRBJ2-2; D perhaps matches TRBD1 (7 bases). The ends were cut back, 4 bases at V and 2 bases at J, with 11 bases in the middle. Looked up from germline, CDR1 is KGHSH and CDR2 is LQKENI. The CDR3 has 15 amino acids.

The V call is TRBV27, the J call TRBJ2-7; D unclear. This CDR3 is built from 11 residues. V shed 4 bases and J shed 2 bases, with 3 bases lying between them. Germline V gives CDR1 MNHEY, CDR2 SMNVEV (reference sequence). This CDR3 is CASSSAYEQYF. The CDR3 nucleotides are TGTGCCAGCAGTTCTGCCTACGAGCAGTACTTC.

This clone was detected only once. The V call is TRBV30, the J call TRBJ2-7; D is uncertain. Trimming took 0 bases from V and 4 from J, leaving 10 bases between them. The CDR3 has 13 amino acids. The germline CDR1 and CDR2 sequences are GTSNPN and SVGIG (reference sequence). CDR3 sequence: CAWSVRLQYEQYF. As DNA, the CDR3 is TGTGCCTGGAGTGTACGGTTACAGTACGAGCAGTACTTC.

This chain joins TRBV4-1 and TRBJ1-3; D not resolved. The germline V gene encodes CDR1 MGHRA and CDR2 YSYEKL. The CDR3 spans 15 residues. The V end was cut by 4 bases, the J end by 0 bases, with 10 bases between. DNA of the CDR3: TGCGCCAGCAGCCCCCGGGGAAGCTCTGGAAACACCATATATTTT. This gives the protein CASSPRGSSGNTIYF.

CDR3: CASSLAGSGMNTEAFF. CDR3 sequence (DNA): TGTGCCAGCAGCTTAGCGGGGTCAGGGATGAACACTGAAGCTTTCTTT. V and J are TRBV7-2 and TRBJ1-1, with D perhaps matching TRBD1 (5 bases). Deletions cut 0 bases from V and 0 bases from J, with 11 bases between. Looked up from germline, CDR1 is SGHTA and CDR2 is FQGNSA. The CDR3 covers 16 residues.

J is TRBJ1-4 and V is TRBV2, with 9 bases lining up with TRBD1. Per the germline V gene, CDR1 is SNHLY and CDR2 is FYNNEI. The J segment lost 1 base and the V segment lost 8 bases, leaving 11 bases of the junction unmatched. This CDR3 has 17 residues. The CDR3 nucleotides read TGTGCCAGCGGAACCGGGACAGGGATCAAAACTAATGAAAAACTGTTTTTT. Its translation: CASGTGTGIKTNEKLFF.